This entry lists 3 T cell receptor beta chains sequenced from one sample in a study of shared clonotypes between healthy human individuals (dated by TCRdb to 2020 to 2021). Library preparation employed the immunoSEQ multiplex PCR assay. TCRdb holds this immuneACCESS table with in-frame rearrangements only. Some clones are missing; in checked studies, unresolved V genes explain under half, and the rest has no known cause. This sample comprises over a million clones, roughly 96% of them detected only once. In total, the top ten clones hold over 1% of the sample. Sequencing used naive CD4+ T cells sorted from blood. The label giving this sample's cell subset or site can be read as: CD45RA+ positively selected. These receptor sequences come from a man aged 25 to 40 in good health.

The rearrangement joins TRBV29-1 to TRBJ2-7; tentatively, D is TRBD2 (6 bases). Germline CDR1 and CDR2: SQVTM and ANQGSEA. The V gene lost 1 base and the J gene lost 0 bases, with 13 bases spanning the gap. The length of the CDR3 is 15 residues. DNA for the CDR3: TGCAGCGTTGAAGTACCGGGACTCAGCTCCTACGAGCAGTACTTC. This codes for CSVEVPGLSSYEQYF.

The rearrangement uses TRBV7-2 and TRBJ1-5; D is possibly TRBD1 (5 bases). The CDR3 totals 15 residues. Germline-derived CDR1 and CDR2 are SGHTA and FQGNSA. V was clipped by 4 bases and J by 1 base, with 11 bases between them. The CDR3 sequence: CASSSWGSSNQPQHF. The CDR3 nucleotides are TGTGCCAGCAGCTCTTGGGGGTCAAGCAATCAGCCCCAGCATTTT.

Written as DNA, the CDR3 is TGTGCCAGCAGCCAGGATCCCGGGCCGCACAATGAGCAGTTCTTC. This translates into CASSQDPGPHNEQFF. V is TRBV14 and J is TRBJ2-1, with D uncertain. Deletions cut 3 bases from V and 5 bases from J, with 14 bases between. There are 15 residues in the CDR3. Germline CDR1 reads SGHDN; CDR2 reads FVKESK.